The 31 T cell receptor beta chains reported below all come from one sample, sequenced in a study of blood T cells in healthy people across ages. A sample-barcoded 5' primer and a J-beta primer mix were used in a second PCR of about 7 to 12 cycles. TCRdb reanalysed the 5' RACE reads using MiXCR and keeps one entry per CDR3 protein. The sample carries about 580,000 distinct CDR3 sequences, 40% to 55% recorded once. Material for sequencing was blood. Source of these receptors: a man of 80 years or more in good health.

The V gene is TRBV27, the J gene TRBJ1-6, with D uncertain. This CDR3 has 14 residues. Germline V gene sequence: CDR1 MNHEY, CDR2 SMNVEV (reference sequence). Trimming took off 6 bases at V and 4 bases at J, with 10 bases between the two ends. The CDR3 is CASSPGNYNSPLHF. The CDR3 bases are TGTGCCAGCAGCCCGGGAAATTATAATTCACCCCTCCACTTT.

The table lists this clonotype with a few counts. This chain uses TRBV3-1 with TRBJ2-7, with D tentatively TRBD1 (6 bases). The CDR3 has 16 residues. Per the germline V gene, CDR1 is LGHDT and CDR2 is YNNKEL (reference sequence). V gave up 0 bases and J gave up 1 base, with 13 bases separating them. The CDR3 protein is CASSQDRYRVSYEQYF. The CDR3 DNA reads as TGTGCCAGCAGCCAAGATAGGTACAGGGTGTCCTACGAGCAGTACTTC.

Points on this clonotype: This may arise from a read error, as a much more abundant clone is one base away. The chain uses TRBV6-6 and TRBJ1-5; the D gene is possibly TRBD1 (5 bases). V was shortened by 2 bases and J by 0 bases, with 8 bases between the two germline ends. The CDR3 has 15 residues. The germline gives CDR1 MNHNY, CDR2 SVGAGI (reference sequence). CDR3 DNA: TGTGCCAGCAGTTACGCGGGGGGTAGCAATCAGCCCCAGCATTTT. Its protein is CASSYAGGSNQPQHF.

This clonotype turned up a few times. The gene calls are TRBV30 and TRBJ1-2; no clear D. This CDR3 has 14 amino acids. Deletions cut 2 bases from V and 2 bases from J, with 12 bases between. Germline V lookup: CDR1 GTSNPN, CDR2 SVGIG (reference sequence). Here the CDR3 DNA reads TGTGCCTGGAGTCAAGGATCGGCGAACTATGGCTACACCTTC. It translates to CAWSQGSANYGYTF.

In its sample, this clonotype was seen a few times. This chain uses TRBV28 with TRBJ2-3, with 7 bases fitting TRBD2. V lost 6 bases to trimming and J lost 5 bases; unmatched junction nucleotides: 14. The germline CDR1 and CDR2 sequences are MDHEN and SYDVKM. This CDR3 has 16 amino acids. The chain's CDR3 is CASSPLRGEMRDTQYF. For the CDR3, the DNA is TGTGCCAGCAGCCCCCTCCGGGGGGAGATGAGAGATACGCAGTATTTT.

The genes are TRBV20-1 and TRBJ2-7; 9 bases map to TRBD2. V was clipped by 3 bases and J by 0 bases; unmatched bases: 3. There are 14 residues in the CDR3. Per germline, CDR1 DFQATT and CDR2 SNEGSKA (reference sequence). CDR3 in DNA: TGCAGTGCTAGTGGTAGCGGGAGCTCCTACGAGCAGTACTTC. This sequence encodes CSASGSGSSYEQYF.

V and J are TRBV9 and TRBJ2-5; 8 bases are a match to TRBD1. Germline CDR1 SGDLS, CDR2 YYNGEE. The CDR3 is made up of 15 amino acids. V dropped 5 bases and J dropped 11; count of bases not matched to a gene: 17. The CDR3 loop reads CASREGDRPGNEQYF. In DNA, the CDR3 is TGTGCCAGCAGGGAGGGGGACAGGCCTGGCAATGAGCAGTACTTC. Full variable domain (remainder filled in from reference TRBV9 and TRBJ2-5): DSGVTQTPKHLITATGQRVTLRCSPRSGDLSVYWYQQSLDQGLQFLIQYYNGEERAKGNILERFSAQQFPDLHSELNLSSLELGDSALYFCASREGDRPGNEQYFGPGTRLLVL.

This clonotype occurred a few times. The CDR3 DNA sequence: TGTGCCAGCAGTTTTCGGCGACAGCGGCCTAATGAAAAACTGTTTTTT. It specifies CASSFRRQRPNEKLFF. The chain employs TRBV28 and TRBJ1-4; TRBD1 is a possible D gene (5 bases). Deletions cut 3 bases from V and 3 bases from J, with 14 bases between. Germline V gene sequence: CDR1 MDHEN, CDR2 SYDVKM. The CDR3 runs 16 residues.

The chain links TRBV7-2 to TRBJ1-1; D remains unclear. CDR3 size: 12 residues. V shed 7 bases and J shed 11 bases, with 17 bases lying between them. Germline CDR1 and CDR2: SGHTA and FQGNSA. CDR3: CASTDLVGRAFF. Written as DNA, the CDR3 is TGTGCCAGCACCGATTTGGTTGGTCGGGCTTTCTTT. Variable domain in full (rest from reference TRBV7-2 and TRBJ1-1): GAGVSQSPSNKVTEKGKDVELRCDPISGHTALYWYRQSLGQGLEFLIYFQGNSAPDKSGLPSDRFSAERTGGSVSTLTIQRTQQEDSAVYLCASTDLVGRAFFGQGTRLTVV.

In its sample, this clonotype was seen a few times. The chain combines TRBV7-2 with TRBJ1-5, with 10 bases matching TRBD1. The CDR3 is 16 residues long. Germline assignment: CDR1 SGHTA and CDR2 FQGNSA. V shed 5 bases and J 1 base; nucleotides not matched to a gene: 5. The CDR3 DNA reads as TGTGCCAGCAGCGCCCCGGGACAGGGGAGCAATCAGCCCCAGCATTTT. As protein: CASSAPGQGSNQPQHF.

This chain connects TRBV21-1 to TRBJ2-1; TRBD1, the D gene given by the table, was not confirmed from the DNA. TRBV21-1 is termed a pseudogene. CDR3 length: 19 amino acids. CDR3 coding DNA: TGTGCCAGCAGCAGCGGGACAGGGGACGCAAACGTTCATGACAATGAGCAGTTCTTC. This sequence encodes CASSSGTGDANVHDNEQFF.

The V call is TRBV9, the J call TRBJ2-4, with 7 bases fitting TRBD2. Near its end, the DNA agrees better with TRBJ2-7, so the J call may be wrong. The germline gives CDR1 SGDLS, CDR2 YYNGEE. The CDR3 extends over 13 amino acids. The DNA of the CDR3 is TGTGCCAGCGGGAGGGCAGGTTTGAACGAGCAGTACTTC. Amino acid sequence: CASGRAGLNEQYF.

The chain is built from TRBV4-2 and TRBJ2-7; 7 bases fit TRBD1. The V and J ends lost 1 base and 5 bases, in that order; junction bases with no gene match: 5. This CDR3 comprises 14 residues. Germline CDR1 is LGHNA and CDR2 is YNFKEQ. CDR3 region: CASSQVGQSNEQYF. Here the CDR3 DNA reads TGTGCCAGCAGCCAAGTGGGACAGAGTAACGAGCAGTACTTC.

In the case of this clonotype: Just one base apart from a much larger clone, this may be a read error. The rearrangement uses TRBV6-6 and TRBJ1-1, with D uncertain. V gave up 6 bases and J gave up 7 bases, with 9 bases separating them. The CDR3 totals 11 residues. The germline V gene encodes CDR1 MNHNY and CDR2 SVGAGI (reference sequence). In DNA form, the CDR3 reads TGTGCCAGCAGGATCAGAGGTGAAGCTTTCTTT. Protein product: CASRIRGEAFF.

This clonotype turned up a few times. V usage is TRBV12-3 or TRBV12-4 and J usage is TRBJ2-5; no clear D. V was trimmed by 3 bases and J by 8 bases, leaving 16 bases between them. The length of the CDR3 is 14 residues. The CDR3 here is CASSFASTFNTQYF. The CDR3 bases are TGTGCCAGCAGTTTCGCGTCCACATTCAACACCCAGTACTTC.

In this sample, this clonotype turned up a few times. The CDR3 loop reads CANRDRVGGSGGYTF. The CDR3, as DNA: TGTGCCAACCGGGACAGGGTCGGGGGCTCAGGAGGCTACACCTTC. The V call is TRBV10-3, the J call TRBJ1-2, with 9 bases lining up with TRBD1. V was pared by 10 bases and J by 8 bases, with 17 bases of the junction left unmatched. The germline gives CDR1 ENHRY, CDR2 SYGVKD. The CDR3 is 15 residues long.

This clonotype was seen once. The J gene is TRBJ2-1, the V gene TRBV7-9; 7 bases fit TRBD2. Unmatched junction bases numbered 9, after V lost 6 bases and J lost 7 bases. The CDR3 is 14 residues long. Germline V gene lookup returns CDR1 SEHNR and CDR2 FQNEAQ (reference sequence). The CDR3 is CASRPGTIANEQFF. The CDR3 DNA reads as TGTGCCAGCAGGCCCGGGACTATTGCAAATGAGCAGTTCTTC.

The sample holds one count of this clonotype. The rearrangement uses TRBV5-5 and TRBJ2-5, with 8 bases that match TRBD2. V shed 5 bases, J shed 1 base, and the junction held 4 bases outside the gene matches. Germline values: CDR1 SGHKS, CDR2 YYEKEE (reference sequence). The CDR3 contains 14 residues. Here the CDR3 reads CASRLSGSQETQYF. The DNA of the CDR3 is TGTGCCAGCAGATTAAGCGGGAGCCAAGAGACCCAGTACTTC.

The chain recombines TRBV20-1 with TRBJ1-5; 7 bases are a match to TRBD1. Trimming removed 2 bases from V and 7 bases from J; junction bases left unmatched: 11. Germline assignment: CDR1 DFQATT and CDR2 SNEGSKA (reference sequence). The CDR3 runs 15 residues. The CDR3 region is CSARPRGGAPQPQHF. CDR3 sequence (DNA): TGCAGTGCTAGACCCAGGGGGGGGGCGCCCCAGCCCCAGCATTTT.

The V gene is TRBV21-1, the J gene TRBJ2-4; the tabulated D call, TRBD1, remains unverified against the DNA. The end of the DNA aligns better with TRBJ2-5, so the J call may be wrong. TRBV21-1 corresponds to a pseudogene. This CDR3 comprises 21 residues. This chain's CDR3 is CASSKERVRRVEKGQDGTQYF. In DNA form, the CDR3 reads TGTGCCAGCAGCAAAGAAAGGGTCCGACGGGTAGAAAAGGGACAGGATGGGACCCAGTACTTC.

This clonotype was picked up a small number of times. CDR3 coding DNA: TGCAGTGCCACCAAGGGGCCCAACGGAGAGACCCAGTACTTC. Encoded protein: CSATKGPNGETQYF. The chain has TRBV20-1 and TRBJ2-5, with D maybe TRBD1 (5 bases). The CDR3 is made up of 14 amino acids. Trimming removed 6 bases from V and 4 bases from J, with 18 bases in between. CDR1 is DFQATT, CDR2 SNEGSKA, per germline (reference sequence).

This chain connects TRBV12-3 or TRBV12-4 to TRBJ2-7, with D possibly TRBD2 on 5 matching bases. V lost 3 bases and J lost 7, with 16 bases in between. CDR3 length: 14 residues. The CDR3, as DNA: TGTGCCAGCAGTTTTGGCAGAGGGTACAATGAGCAGTACTTC. This codes for CASSFGRGYNEQYF.

Notes on this clonotype: With a much larger clone just one base away, this may be a read error. The rearrangement links TRBV6-6 to TRBJ2-1; D possibly corresponds to TRBD2 (7 bases). CDR1 is MNHNY and CDR2 is SVGAGI in the germline V gene (reference sequence). The CDR3 has 15 residues. CDR3 in amino acids: CAGSPRGGATNEQFF. For the CDR3, the DNA is TGTGCCGGCAGTCCCAGAGGGGGGGCCACGAATGAGCAGTTCTTC.

This chain links TRBV5-1 with TRBJ2-2, with 7 bases matching TRBD1. From germline, CDR1 is SGHRS and CDR2 YFSETQ. V lost 3 bases to trimming and J lost 4 bases; unmatched junction nucleotides: 3. The CDR3 has 14 residues. The CDR3 sequence: CASSSGQRTGELFF. CDR3 DNA sequence: TGCGCCAGCAGCTCGGGACAGCGCACCGGGGAGCTGTTTTTT.

The chain uses TRBV6-2 or TRBV6-3 and TRBJ2-4; TRBD2 aligns across 11 bases. CDR3 length: 15 residues. Germline V gene lookup returns CDR1 MNHEY and CDR2 SVGEGT. V was clipped by 5 bases and J by 13 bases; unmatched bases: 13. CDR3 in DNA: TGTGCCAGCAGTCCCTCCACTAGCGGGAGTATAGAGCAGTACTTC. Translating gives CASSPSTSGSIEQYF.

The V call is TRBV14, the J call TRBJ2-7; possibly TRBD1 for D (5 bases). There are 12 residues in the CDR3. Germline CDR1 and CDR2: SGHDN and FVKESK. The germline V and J ends were trimmed by 9 bases and 7 bases, with 16 bases remaining between them. The CDR3 DNA reads as TGTGCCAGTAGTCAACAGGAAGGTGAGCAGTACTTC. Translated, it gives CASSQQEGEQYF.

V usage is TRBV7-2 and J usage is TRBJ2-1; 10 bases match TRBD1. Per germline, CDR1 SGHTA and CDR2 FQGNSA. The CDR3 sequence is 15 residues long. V dropped 4 bases and J dropped 3; count of bases not matched to a gene: 3. The CDR3 bases are TGTGCCAGCAGCTCTGGGACAGGGGACTACAATGAGCAGTTCTTC. Protein product: CASSSGTGDYNEQFF.

The chain joins TRBV11-1 to TRBJ2-3; 10 bases line up with TRBD2. Per germline, CDR1 SGHAT and CDR2 FQDESV (reference sequence). The CDR3 runs 18 residues. V trimming: 5 bases; J trimming: 0 bases; junction bases outside the gene matches: 11. The CDR3: CASSIQAGGPGSTDTQYF. In DNA form, the CDR3 reads TGTGCCAGCAGCATACAAGCGGGAGGGCCTGGTAGCACAGATACGCAGTATTTT.

The genes are TRBV5-1 and TRBJ2-4, with 11 bases fitting TRBD2. The end of the DNA aligns better with TRBJ2-7, so the J call may be wrong. The CDR3 has 16 residues. Per the germline V gene, CDR1 is SGHRS and CDR2 is YFSETQ. This CDR3 is CASSFGGLAVSYEQYF. The CDR3 DNA follows: TGCGCCAGCAGCTTCGGGGGACTAGCGGTGTCCTACGAGCAGTACTTC.

The chain employs TRBV12-3 or TRBV12-4 and TRBJ2-5; D remains ambiguous. The CDR3 spans 13 residues. Trimming cost V 2 bases and J 3 bases, with 7 bases left between them. CDR3 DNA: TGTGCCAGCAGTTTACAGAGCAAAGAGACCCAGTACTTC. The encoded protein is CASSLQSKETQYF.

This clonotype was observed a few times. This rearrangement joins TRBV6-2 or TRBV6-3 to TRBJ2-7; the D is unclear. This CDR3 comprises 14 residues. Germline V gene sequence: CDR1 MNHEY, CDR2 SVGEGT. The V end lost 7 bases, the J end lost 2 bases, and 15 bases lay between the germline ends. CDR3 DNA: TGTGCCAGCACCGACGAAGGGCGAACCTACGAGCAGTACTTC. It encodes CASTDEGRTYEQYF.